Each of the 10 T cell receptor beta chains below was sequenced from the same sample in a study of T cell responses to AZD1222 COVID-19 vaccine. Some clones are missing from TCRdb's copy, which holds only in-frame ones; the method was immunoSEQ multiplex PCR. The sample has more than 80,000 clones, 85% to 90% seen once. The sample here was peripheral blood, taken on day 0 of AZD1222 vaccination. These receptors were taken from an adult in good health.

This sequence joins TRBV19 and TRBJ1-6; TRBD1 matches at 7 bases. Per the germline V gene, CDR1 is LNHDA and CDR2 is SQIVND (reference sequence). The V gene end was trimmed by 5 bases and the J gene end by 2 bases; junction bases not matched to a gene: 9. This CDR3 region has 17 residues. CDR3 sequence reads: CASSSSTGWTYNSPLHF. The CDR3 DNA is TGTGCCAGTAGTTCGTCGACAGGGTGGACCTATAATTCACCCCTCCACTTT. Full variable domain (outside the CDR3, taken from reference TRBV19 and TRBJ1-6): DGGITQSPKYLFRKEGQNVTLSCEQNLNHDAMYWYRQDPGQGLRLIYYSQIVNDFQKGDIAEGYSVSREKKESFPLTVTSAQKNPTAFYLCASSSSTGWTYNSPLHFGNGTRLTVT.

With regard to this clone: The DNA is left out, because the CDR3 cannot be placed on it with certainty; the CDR3 is given as TCRdb lists it. The chain recombines TRBV23-1 with TRBJ1-3. TRBV23-1 is an ORF; its function is uncertain. The CDR3 spans 19 residues, counting both ends. CDR3 protein: CASSQSALWTRGPGNTIYF.

This clone occurred once. The CDR3 loop reads CASSQDLGTPYF. The CDR3, as DNA: TGTGCCAGCAGCCAAGATCTCGGGACTCCCTACTTC. The chain links TRBV3-1 (or the pseudogene TRBV3-2) to TRBJ2-7; D possibly corresponds to TRBD2 (6 bases). Germline V gene sequence: CDR1 LGHDT, CDR2 YNNKEL (reference sequence). Trimming pared 0 bases from V and 13 bases from J, leaving 13 bases between. This CDR3 is 12 amino acids long.

J is TRBJ1-1 and V is TRBV19, with a tentative D call TRBD1 (6 bases). CDR3 length: 15 residues. Germline V gene lookup returns CDR1 LNHDA and CDR2 SQIVND (reference sequence). V lost 8 bases and J lost 1, with 17 bases in between. The CDR3 reads CASGTNTAENTEAFF. Here the CDR3 DNA reads TGTGCCAGTGGGACAAACACGGCTGAGAACACTGAAGCTTTCTTT.

This chain uses TRBV6-5 with TRBJ1-1, with a possible D match to TRBD1 (5 bases). V was pared by 6 bases and J by 3 bases, with 11 bases between. The V gene's germline CDR1 is MNHEY and CDR2 SVGAGI. The CDR3 extends over 13 amino acids. The CDR3 reads CASRNPGDTEAFF. The DNA for the CDR3 is TGTGCCAGCAGGAACCCGGGGGACACTGAAGCTTTCTTT.

The chain carries TRBV6-5 and TRBJ2-7; D gene ambiguous. V dropped 10 bases and J dropped 3 bases, with 16 bases sitting between them. Germline CDR1 and CDR2: MNHEY and SVGAGI. The CDR3 sequence is 13 residues long. As DNA, the CDR3 is TGTGCCACCCAGAGAGACACCATCTACGAGCAGTACTTC. Protein sequence: CATQRDTIYEQYF.

The chain links TRBV5-1 to TRBJ2-3; D call uncertain. Germline V CDR1 and CDR2: SGHRS, YFSETQ. The ends were cut back, 0 bases at V and 2 bases at J, with 7 bases in the middle. The CDR3 is 14 residues long. This CDR3 reads CASSLGRITDTQYF. CDR3 nucleotide sequence: TGCGCCAGCAGCTTGGGTAGGATCACAGATACGCAGTATTTT.

A single count supports this clone. The chain carries TRBV11-3 and TRBJ2-1; tentative D call: TRBD2 (6 bases). This CDR3 has 17 residues. Germline CDR1 SGHNT, CDR2 YENEEA. With 3 bases removed from V and 1 base from J, the gap between germline ends came to 16 bases. As DNA, the CDR3 is TGTGCCAGCAGCTTGGGGCGGGGTTACATGTCCTACAATGAGCAGTTCTTC. Translation gives CASSLGRGYMSYNEQFF.

The chain recombines TRBV5-6 with TRBJ1-2; 8 bases map to TRBD1. Germline V gene sequence: CDR1 SGHDT, CDR2 YYEEEE. The CDR3 is 14 residues long. Germline trimming cut 1 base from V and 6 bases from J; bases unmatched to any gene: 5. The CDR3 region has the DNA TGTGCCAGCAGCTTGACCAGGGGGCTGGATGGCTACACCTTC. Translating it yields CASSLTRGLDGYTF.

The chain couples TRBV20-1 to TRBJ2-3; D may be TRBD1 (5 bases). Trimming cost V 3 bases and J 6 bases, with 7 bases left between them. The CDR3 is 11 amino acids. CDR1 is DFQATT and CDR2 is SNEGSKA in the germline V gene (reference sequence). The DNA for the CDR3 is TGCAGTGCTAGTAAGGGGGATACGCAGTATTTT. It translates to CSASKGDTQYF.